This T cell receptor beta chain was obtained from a study of OX40 agonist ivuxolimab in advanced cancers. Study-level information: Patients with prior anti-PD-1, anti-PD-L1 or anti-CTLA-4 therapy were eligible; 35% to 50% had some.

Assay: immunoSEQ multiplex PCR; the TCRdb copy retains only in-frame clones and omits some. Of about 67,000 clones in the sample, 80% to 90% were seen once. From germline, CDR1 is MDHEN and CDR2 SYDVKM. The CDR3 runs 15 residues. Between the trimmed V and J ends, which lost 2 bases and 2 bases, there was a span of 11 bases. The TCR sequence derives from an adult with an advanced solid tumor such as melanoma, head and neck, liver or kidney cancer. The V call is TRBV28, the J call TRBJ2-3; possibly TRBD1 or TRBD2 for D (5 bases each). The specimen was CD4+ or CD8+ T cells sorted from blood, collected in a trial of the OX40 agonist ivuxolimab. The CDR3 region has the DNA TGTGCCAGCAGTTTAAGGGGACGGATCACAGATACGCAGTATTTT. Amino acid sequence: CASSLRGRITDTQYF.